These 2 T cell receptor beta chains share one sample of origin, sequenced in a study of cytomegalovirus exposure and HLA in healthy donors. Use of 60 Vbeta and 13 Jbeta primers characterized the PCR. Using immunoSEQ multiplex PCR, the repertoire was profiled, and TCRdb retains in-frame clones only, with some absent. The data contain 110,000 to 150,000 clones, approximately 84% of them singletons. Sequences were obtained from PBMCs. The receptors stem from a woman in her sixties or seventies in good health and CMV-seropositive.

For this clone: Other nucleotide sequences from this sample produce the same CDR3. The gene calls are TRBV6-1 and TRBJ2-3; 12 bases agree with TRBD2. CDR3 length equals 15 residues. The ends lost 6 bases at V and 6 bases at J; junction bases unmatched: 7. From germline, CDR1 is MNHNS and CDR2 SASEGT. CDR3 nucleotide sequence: TGTGCCAGCAGCCCTCTAGCGGGAGGGCCGGATACGCAGTATTTT. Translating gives CASSPLAGGPDTQYF.

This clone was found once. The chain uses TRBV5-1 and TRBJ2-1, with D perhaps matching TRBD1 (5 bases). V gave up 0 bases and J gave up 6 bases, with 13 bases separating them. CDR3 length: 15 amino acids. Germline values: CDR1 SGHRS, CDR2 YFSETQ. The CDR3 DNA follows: TGCGCCAGCAGCTTGGGGACAAGAGAGGTCAATGAGCAGTTCTTC. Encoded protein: CASSLGTREVNEQFF.